The 5 T cell receptor beta chains in this list originate from one sample, sequenced in a study of low-dose radiotherapy and immunotherapy resistance in tumors. Gene-specific TRAV and TRBV primers were used for first-strand cDNA, covering alpha and beta chains. For amplifying TCRs, the PCR ran for approximately 18 cycles with Phusion, which was used together with a constant-region primer and the adapter on the V primers. TCRdb analysed the reads with MiXCR anew, one entry per CDR3 protein. In the table there are around 8,200 distinct CDR3 sequences, approximately 61% of which are singletons. The receptor source for this set is a human donor with advanced metastatic prostate, ovarian, gallbladder or colorectal cancer (not recorded which). This table probably holds off-target reads from a library built for another chain.

V usage is TRBV5-1 and J usage is TRBJ2-7; 11 bases agree with TRBD1. CDR1 and CDR2 (germline): SGHRS, YFSETQ. Trimming removed 3 bases from V and 3 bases from J; junction bases left unmatched: 2. The CDR3 has 14 amino acids. CDR3 nucleotide sequence: TGCGCCAGCAGCTCGGGACAGGGGGGCTACGAGCAGTACTTC. It encodes CASSSGQGGYEQYF.

The CDR3 region has the DNA TGTGCCAGCGGGACACGGGCGGCTATTTCTTATGGCTACACCTTC. Its protein product is CASGTRAAISYGYTF. This rearrangement joins TRBV6-2 or TRBV6-3 to TRBJ1-2, with a possible D match to TRBD1 (6 bases). V lost 8 bases to trimming and J lost 5 bases, with 21 bases between them. CDR1 MNHEY and CDR2 SVGEGT come from the germline V gene. The CDR3 runs 15 residues.

CDR3 protein: CASRGGHSNQPQHF. DNA of the CDR3: TGTGCCAGTAGGGGCGGACACAGCAATCAGCCCCAGCATTTT. The chain couples TRBV19 to TRBJ1-5; D is possibly TRBD1 (5 bases). Trimming took off 6 bases at V and 1 base at J, with 10 bases between the two ends. The length of the CDR3 is 14 residues. The germline CDR1 and CDR2 sequences are LNHDA and SQIVND (reference sequence).

This clonotype was found once. DNA for the CDR3: TGTGCCAGCAGTTGGAGACAGGGTGGCGAGCAGTACTTC. Translated, it gives CASSWRQGGEQYF. The rearrangement joins TRBV12-3 or TRBV12-4 to TRBJ2-7; 7 nucleotides match TRBD1. The CDR3 spans 13 residues. The J segment lost 6 bases and the V segment lost 4 bases, leaving 6 bases of the junction unmatched.

This clonotype was counted between two and nine times. V gene TRBV5-6 combines with J gene TRBJ1-6; 8 nucleotides align to TRBD1. The germline gives CDR1 SGHDT, CDR2 YYEEEE. The CDR3 is 14 amino acids. The ends lost 1 base at V and 10 bases at J; junction bases unmatched: 4. CDR3 residues: CASSLYDRGSPLHF. For the CDR3, the DNA is TGTGCCAGCAGCTTGTATGACAGGGGATCACCCCTCCACTTT.